A selection of T cell receptor beta chains follows, all from one sample in a study of T-cell reconstitution after alpha-beta-depleted transplantation in children. A single record per CDR3 protein comes from TCRdb applying MiXCR to the PCR reads. The sample includes about 900,000 distinct CDR3 sequences, roughly 29% of them seen just once. The sample consisted of PBMCs, mostly from graft donor cells, taken 360 days after TCRalphabeta/CD19-depleted stem cell transplant. All receptors derive from a boy younger than two who had a stem cell transplant for SCID, so the T cells may come from the graft donor. The CDR3 runs from the conserved cysteine through the conserved F or W.

TRBV25-1 CASRGQAHYEQYF
TRBV6-5 CASSYLAGGNNSPLHF
TRBV7-8 CASSPFPGQSNQPQHF
TRBV6-5 CASGSRQTTGELFF
TRBV4-3 CASSQTLLRVPQETQYF
TRBV6-5 CASSYTANQPQHF
TRBV12-3/TRBV12-4 CASSLLRGNYNEQFF
TRBV20-1 CSARDQTGVNGYTF
TRBV5-1 CASSLYPSRQGSYEQYF
TRBV5-1 CASSKGGGNEKLFF
TRBV6-1 CASTPVATNEKLFF
TRBV5-6 CASRIGWVATDTQYF
TRBV9 CASSVGRGPGNEQFF
TRBV29-1 CSVEGRNYGYTF
TRBV12-3/TRBV12-4 CASSIKDRQNTEAFF
TRBV12-3/TRBV12-4 CASSGRDTQYF
TRBV7-6 CASRIWTGAFNEQFF
TRBV4-1 CASSPGMEYGEKLFF
TRBV5-1 CASSLTGSGAKNIQYF
TRBV12-3/TRBV12-4 CASSLGVRGSEAFF
TRBV5-5 CASSLKGQGALTGELFF